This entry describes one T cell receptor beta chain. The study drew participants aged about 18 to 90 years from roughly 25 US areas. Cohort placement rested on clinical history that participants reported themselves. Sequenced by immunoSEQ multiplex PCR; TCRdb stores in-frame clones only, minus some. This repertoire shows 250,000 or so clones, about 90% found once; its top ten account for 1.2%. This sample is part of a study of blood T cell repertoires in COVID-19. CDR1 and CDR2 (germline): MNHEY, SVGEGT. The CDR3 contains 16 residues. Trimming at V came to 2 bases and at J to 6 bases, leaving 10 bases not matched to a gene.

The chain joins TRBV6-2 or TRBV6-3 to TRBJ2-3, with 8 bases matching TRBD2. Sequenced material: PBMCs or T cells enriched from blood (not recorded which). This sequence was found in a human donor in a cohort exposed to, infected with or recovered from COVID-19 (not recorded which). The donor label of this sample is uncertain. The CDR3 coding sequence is TGTGCCAGCAGTTACGTGGGCGGGGGGCCTAGGGATACGCAGTATTTT. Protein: CASSYVGGGPRDTQYF.